This T cell receptor beta chain was obtained from a study of post-analysis software for immune sequencing data. For the study at large: Included courses were relapsing-remitting and secondary progressive multiple sclerosis; progressive-relapsing multiple sclerosis was also included. General study findings and limits: Those with multiple sclerosis, the patient group, showed significantly lower normalized Chao1 diversity than controls. Strong co-clustering by F measure was evident for samples that had been prepared in the same batch. Among four to six TRBV segments more frequent in patients than controls were TRBV5-6, TRBV5-1 and TRBV20-1.

The ends lost 5 bases at V and 2 bases at J; junction bases unmatched: 5. Germline CDR1 SGHTA, CDR2 FQGNSA. The CDR3 consists of 16 residues. In regard to this clonotype: Its antigen is as yet unknown.

cDNA libraries of TCR beta carried unique molecular identifiers. MiXCR was run by TCRdb on the PCR reads, yielding one entry per CDR3 protein. This table holds about 500,000 distinct CDR3 sequences, 45% found once. The genes are TRBV7-2 and TRBJ2-3, with 12 bases fitting TRBD2. Sequencing was done on a sample of blood. The receptor's source is a girl between 10 and 17 years old with multiple sclerosis. The CDR3 is CASSLRLAGATDTQYF. The DNA for the CDR3 is TGTGCCAGCAGCCTGCGACTAGCGGGAGCCACAGATACGCAGTATTTT.